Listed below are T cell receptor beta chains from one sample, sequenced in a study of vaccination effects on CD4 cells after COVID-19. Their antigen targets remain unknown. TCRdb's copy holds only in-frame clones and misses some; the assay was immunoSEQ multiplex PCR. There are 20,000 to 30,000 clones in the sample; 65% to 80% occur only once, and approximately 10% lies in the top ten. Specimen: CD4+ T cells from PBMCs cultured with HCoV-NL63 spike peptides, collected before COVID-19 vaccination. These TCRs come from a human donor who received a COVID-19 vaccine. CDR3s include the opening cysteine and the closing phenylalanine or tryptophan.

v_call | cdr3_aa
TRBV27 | CASSRYSNQPQHF
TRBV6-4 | CASSVTTGNYNEQFF
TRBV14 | CASTDRGGRGSTGELFF
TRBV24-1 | CATSGSRDTEAFF
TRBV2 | CASWWDGKLFF
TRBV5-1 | CASSLVGGRGYEQYF
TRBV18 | CASSPPSGTTRGYTF
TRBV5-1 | CASSSQGGEKLFF
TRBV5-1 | CASSLGQTVGNEQFF
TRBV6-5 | CASSWDINQPQHF
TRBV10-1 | CASRTSGRTGELFF
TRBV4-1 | CASSQDATLNTEAFF
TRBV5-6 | CASRTDGPNEQFF
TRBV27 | CASSTPKGGNNGYTF
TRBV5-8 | CASSSDRNTGELFF
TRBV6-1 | CASSEGQGFEKLFF
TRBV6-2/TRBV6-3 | CASSYHSANYGYTF
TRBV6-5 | CASSYSTQGISPLHF
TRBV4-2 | CASSQEWQGVEKLFF
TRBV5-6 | CASSLLTGTGEGYTF
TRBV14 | CASSPWRQGHNEQFF
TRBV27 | CASSSSTSGGNEQYF
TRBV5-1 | CASSLQEGGYTF
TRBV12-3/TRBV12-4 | CASSFVVTEAFF
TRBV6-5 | CASSRTRSYEQYF
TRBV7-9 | CASSKQDLRNGYTF
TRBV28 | CASSLSWSPVVRGPSQDLYGYTF
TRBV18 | CASSLTGNTEAFF
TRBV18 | CASSPAFLTEAFF
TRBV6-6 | CASGEGDRGNEQFF
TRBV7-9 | CASSLAGTTEAFF
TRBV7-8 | CASSLAATGNYGYTF
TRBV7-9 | CASSLGGGVATDTQYF
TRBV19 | CASSISLAGGLGELFF
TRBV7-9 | CASSFQVRETQYF
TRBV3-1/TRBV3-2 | CASSLPGGYGYTF
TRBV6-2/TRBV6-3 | CASSRDSYSNQPQHF
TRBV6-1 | CASSEPGTGSYEQYF
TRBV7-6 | CASSLDRAFSGNTIYF
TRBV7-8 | CASSLVVSSYEQYF
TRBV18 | CASSPRSPGTQETQYF
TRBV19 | CASSDIQGSGNTIYF
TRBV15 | CATTQSAGQPYGYTF
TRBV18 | CASSPTNSGGRTDTQYF
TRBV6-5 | CASSSHGGFNEQFF
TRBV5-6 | CASSLGQAQYGYTF
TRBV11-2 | CASSVHAGEQFF
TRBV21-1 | CARSKTGPTNEKLFF
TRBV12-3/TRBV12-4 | CASKQRATGELFF
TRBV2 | CASYRGLVGNTQYF
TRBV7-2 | CASSLSSYEQYF